The rows below give T cell receptor beta chains drawn from one sample of a study of T-cell memory formation after mild COVID-19. TCRdb ran MiXCR on the 5' RACE reads and lists one entry per CDR3 protein. Among some 320,000 distinct CDR3 sequences listed, 14% were seen once. Sequenced: PBMCs or a T cell subset sorted from them (not recorded which). Source of these receptors: a man aged 18 to 29 who had mild COVID-19 (a few samples of this study predate the infection). Cell type and time point are not known. Each CDR3 is given with its conserved first and last residue. A D gene is named only where the DNA matches it firmly. The size of a clone is reported for some rows only, either as once, few or many, or as a class for expanded clones.

NA	TRBV5-4	TRBJ2-5	NA	CASSLAEGGETQYF	TGTGCCAGCAGCTTGGCGGAGGGCGGGGAGACCCAGTACTTC
few	TRBV11-2	TRBJ1-4	TRBD1	CASSQRTGDAEKLFF	TGTGCCAGCAGCCAGAGGACAGGGGATGCGGAAAAACTGTTTTTT
NA	TRBV15	TRBJ1-4	NA	CATSRGAGNEKLFF	TGTGCCACCAGCAGAGGGGCCGGGAATGAAAAACTGTTTTTT
few	TRBV5-1	TRBJ1-5	NA	CASSLVAQGFDQPQHF	TGCGCCAGCAGCTTGGTTGCACAAGGGTTCGATCAGCCCCAGCATTTT
NA	TRBV9	TRBJ2-1	NA	CASSGGMYNEQFF	TGTGCCAGCAGCGGAGGAATGTACAATGAGCAGTTCTTC
NA	TRBV7-2	TRBJ2-5	TRBD2	CASSRPLSGGVETQYF	TGTGCCAGCAGCCGACCCCTTAGCGGGGGGGTTGAGACCCAGTACTTC
NA	TRBV27	TRBJ1-1	NA	CASTATGNTEAFF	TGTGCCAGCACCGCGACAGGGAACACTGAAGCTTTCTTT
NA	TRBV5-1	TRBJ2-3	TRBD1	CASSLGGQGPDTQYF	TGCGCCAGCAGTTTAGGCGGACAGGGCCCAGATACGCAGTATTTT
NA	TRBV5-1	TRBJ1-1	NA	CASSRGGGPSDEAFF	TGCGCCAGCAGCCGAGGGGGGGGCCCGAGTGATGAAGCTTTCTTT
NA	TRBV6-5	TRBJ2-2	NA	CASSYSSGPNTGELFF	TGTGCCAGCAGTTACTCTAGCGGTCCGAACACCGGGGAGCTGTTTTTT
few	TRBV6-6	TRBJ1-5	TRBD1	CASTGQGQPQHF	TGTGCCAGCACCGGACAGGGACAGCCCCAGCATTTT
NA	TRBV29-1	TRBJ2-2	TRBD1	CSVATGEVSGELFF	TGCAGCGTCGCCACAGGGGAAGTGTCCGGGGAGCTGTTTTTT
few	TRBV7-2	TRBJ1-2	NA	CASSLVQVPGYGYTF	TGTGCCAGCAGCTTAGTACAGGTCCCGGGGTATGGCTACACCTTC
few	TRBV20-1	TRBJ2-5	NA	CSAGPQETQYF	TGCAGTGCAGGGCCACAAGAGACCCAGTACTTC
many	TRBV7-3	TRBJ2-1	TRBD1	CASSPIPGQGAREQFF	TGTGCCAGCAGCCCCATCCCGGGACAGGGGGCTCGGGAGCAGTTCTTC
NA	TRBV12-3/TRBV12-4	TRBJ2-4	NA	CASSLGSDIQYF	TGTGCCAGCAGCCTGGGTTCGGACATTCAGTACTTC
once	TRBV12-3/TRBV12-4	TRBJ2-5	TRBD1	CASSLSDRVETQYF	TGTGCCAGCAGTCTGAGCGACAGGGTAGAGACCCAGTACTTC
NA	TRBV10-2	TRBJ1-5	TRBD1	CASSTGDTQPQHF	TGCGCCAGCAGTACAGGGGATACTCAGCCCCAGCATTTT
NA	TRBV6-1	TRBJ1-4	NA	CAVRRSGEKLFF	TGTGCCGTCCGTCGCAGCGGCGAAAAACTGTTTTTT
NA	TRBV7-6	TRBJ2-2	TRBD1	CASSRGQGGTGELFF	TGTGCCAGCAGCCGTGGACAGGGTGGGACCGGGGAGCTGTTTTTT
few	TRBV29-1	TRBJ2-5	NA	CSVEKTARGETQYF	TGCAGCGTTGAAAAGACAGCTCGCGGAGAGACCCAGTACTTC
NA	TRBV2	TRBJ1-2	NA	CASFIGGALRGYTF	TGTGCCAGCTTTATTGGGGGGGCGCTTCGTGGCTACACCTTC
NA	TRBV29-1	TRBJ1-2	NA	CSVGGQHYGYTF	TGCAGCGTCGGAGGGCAGCACTATGGCTACACCTTC
few	TRBV4-2	TRBJ2-5	TRBD2	CASSRSGGGPGETQYF	TGTGCCAGCAGCCGGTCTGGCGGGGGGCCGGGGGAGACCCAGTACTTC
NA	TRBV11-3	TRBJ2-3	TRBD2	CASARGGGTDTQYF	TGTGCCAGCGCGCGGGGGGGGGGCACAGATACGCAGTATTTT
few	TRBV5-6	TRBJ1-3	NA	CASSSKTGSGNTIYF	TGTGCCAGCAGCTCCAAGACAGGCTCTGGAAACACCATATATTTT
NA	TRBV7-9	TRBJ2-1	NA	CASSSRLGISHEQFF	TGTGCCAGCAGCTCGAGACTAGGCATAAGCCATGAGCAGTTCTTC
few	TRBV7-9	TRBJ1-4	NA	CASSLNPMWEKLFF	TGTGCCAGCAGCTTAAACCCCATGTGGGAAAAACTGTTTTTT
few	TRBV7-2	TRBJ1-5	TRBD1	CASSSNRGEQPQHF	TGTGCCAGCAGCTCCAACAGGGGAGAGCAGCCCCAGCATTTT
NA	TRBV11-1	TRBJ1-1	NA	CASSNGGAFDTEAFF	TGTGCCAGCAGTAATGGAGGGGCGTTTGACACTGAAGCTTTCTTT
few	TRBV5-4	TRBJ1-2	NA	CASSLGQGRYGYTF	TGTGCCAGCAGCCTGGGGCAGGGTCGCTATGGGTACACCTTC
few	TRBV29-1	TRBJ1-5	TRBD1	CSVKTGVDQPQHF	TGCAGCGTTAAAACAGGGGTTGATCAGCCCCAGCATTTT
few	TRBV20-1	TRBJ2-3	TRBD2	CSADRLAGGYTDTQYF	TGCAGTGCTGACCGACTAGCGGGGGGTTACACAGATACGCAGTATTTT
NA	TRBV20-1	TRBJ1-6	NA	CSARAEIRSSPLHF	TGCAGTGCTAGAGCCGAAATCAGGAGTTCACCCCTCCACTTT
NA	TRBV5-1	TRBJ1-2	NA	CASRSDSRGYGYTF	TGCGCCAGCAGGAGTGACAGCAGGGGCTATGGCTACACCTTC
NA	TRBV5-6	TRBJ2-1	NA	CASSLDENNEQFF	TGTGCCAGCAGCTTGGACGAGAACAATGAGCAGTTCTTC
few	TRBV7-2	TRBJ2-7	NA	CASSLVPGSSYEQYF	TGTGCCAGCAGCTTAGTCCCGGGGAGCTCCTACGAGCAGTACTTC
NA	TRBV4-1	TRBJ2-5	TRBD1	CASSQGDRGFQETQYF	TGCGCCAGCAGCCAAGGCGACAGGGGGTTTCAGGAGACCCAGTACTTC
NA	TRBV20-1	TRBJ2-3	TRBD1	CSARGTGTGGLTDTQYF	TGCAGTGCTAGAGGGACCGGGACAGGGGGCCTCACAGATACGCAGTATTTT
NA	TRBV5-4	TRBJ2-6	TRBD1	CASSGTGAGPNVLTF	TGTGCCAGCAGCGGGACAGGGGCTGGGCCCAACGTCCTGACTTTC
few	TRBV5-1	TRBJ2-7	NA	CASSLEPGADEQYF	TGCGCCAGCAGCTTGGAACCGGGGGCGGACGAGCAGTACTTC
NA	TRBV5-4	TRBJ2-4	TRBD1	CASRPDRGGYIQYF	TGTGCCAGCAGACCTGACAGGGGAGGATACATTCAGTACTTC
few	TRBV7-9	TRBJ2-2	NA	CAPRDRELFF	TGTGCCCCCAGGGACAGGGAGCTGTTTTTT
many	TRBV6-1	TRBJ2-5	TRBD2	CASSESSGGETQYF	TGTGCCAGCAGTGAATCGTCGGGGGGAGAGACCCAGTACTTC
NA	TRBV10-2	TRBJ2-5	TRBD2	CASSVVKASGQETQYF	TGCGCCAGCAGTGTAGTGAAGGCTAGCGGGCAAGAGACCCAGTACTTC
many	TRBV5-6	TRBJ1-1	NA	CASSRGGTEAFF	TGTGCCAGCAGCCGCGGGGGCACTGAAGCTTTCTTT
many	TRBV5-1	TRBJ2-6	TRBD1	CASSDRGSGANVLTF	TGCGCCAGCAGCGACAGGGGAAGTGGGGCCAACGTCCTGACTTTC
NA	TRBV24-1	TRBJ2-3	NA	CATSDSGRSTDTQYF	TGTGCCACCAGTGATTCGGGACGTAGCACAGATACGCAGTATTTT
NA	TRBV5-1	TRBJ2-5	NA	CASSLWGFQETQYF	TGCGCCAGCAGCTTGTGGGGGTTCCAAGAGACCCAGTACTTC
NA	TRBV6-1	TRBJ1-5	NA	CASSGFQGRGWPQHF	TGTGCCAGCAGTGGATTTCAGGGTAGGGGGTGGCCCCAGCATTTT
many	TRBV7-2	TRBJ2-5	NA	CASSFLETQYF	TGTGCCAGCAGCTTTTTGGAGACCCAGTACTTC
NA	TRBV10-2	TRBJ1-2	NA	CASQTENYGYTF	TGCGCCAGCCAGACAGAGAACTATGGCTACACCTTC
many	TRBV5-1	TRBJ2-2	TRBD1	CASSVRQGTGELFF	TGCGCCAGCAGCGTTAGACAGGGGACCGGGGAGCTGTTTTTT
once	TRBV7-8	TRBJ1-5	NA	CASSYGARSNQPQHF	TGTGCCAGCAGCTACGGAGCCAGGAGCAATCAGCCCCAGCATTTT
few	TRBV14	TRBJ2-7	NA	CASSPGFRTWDYEQYF	TGTGCCAGCAGCCCCGGGTTCCGGACATGGGATTACGAGCAGTACTTC
few	TRBV9	TRBJ2-1	TRBD2	CASSVATSGLSSYNEQFF	TGTGCCAGCAGCGTAGCAACTAGCGGGTTGAGCTCCTACAATGAGCAGTTCTTC
NA	TRBV4-1	TRBJ1-5	NA	CASSQGPKGPSNQPQHF	TGCGCCAGCAGCCAAGGTCCTAAGGGTCCTAGCAATCAGCCCCAGCATTTT
few	TRBV4-2	TRBJ1-5	TRBD1	CASSHTGQGVYQPQHF	TGTGCCAGCAGCCATACAGGACAGGGGGTCTATCAGCCCCAGCATTTT
NA	TRBV7-3	TRBJ2-2	NA	CASSTGARELFF	TGTGCCAGCAGCACAGGAGCTCGGGAGCTGTTTTTT
few	TRBV7-9	TRBJ2-7	TRBD1	CASSSRQGIKQYF	TGTGCCAGCAGCAGCAGACAGGGGATTAAGCAGTACTTC